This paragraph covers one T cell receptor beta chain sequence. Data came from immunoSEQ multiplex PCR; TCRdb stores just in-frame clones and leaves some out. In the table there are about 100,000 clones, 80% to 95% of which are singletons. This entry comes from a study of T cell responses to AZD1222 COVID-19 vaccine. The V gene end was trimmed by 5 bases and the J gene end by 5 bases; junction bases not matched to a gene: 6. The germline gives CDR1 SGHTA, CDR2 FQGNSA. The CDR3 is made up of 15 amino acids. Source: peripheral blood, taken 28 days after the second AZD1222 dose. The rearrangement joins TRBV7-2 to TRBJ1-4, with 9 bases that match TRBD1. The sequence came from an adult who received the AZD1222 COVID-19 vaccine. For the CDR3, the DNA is TGTGCCAGCAGCATTCCCGGGACAGGGAATGAAAAACTGTTTTTT. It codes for CASSIPGTGNEKLFF. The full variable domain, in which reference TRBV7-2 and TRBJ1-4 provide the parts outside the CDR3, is GAGVSQSPSNKVTEKGKDVELRCDPISGHTALYWYRQSLGQGLEFLIYFQGNSAPDKSGLPSDRFSAERTGGSVSTLTIQRTQQEDSAVYLCASSIPGTGNEKLFFGSGTQLSVL.